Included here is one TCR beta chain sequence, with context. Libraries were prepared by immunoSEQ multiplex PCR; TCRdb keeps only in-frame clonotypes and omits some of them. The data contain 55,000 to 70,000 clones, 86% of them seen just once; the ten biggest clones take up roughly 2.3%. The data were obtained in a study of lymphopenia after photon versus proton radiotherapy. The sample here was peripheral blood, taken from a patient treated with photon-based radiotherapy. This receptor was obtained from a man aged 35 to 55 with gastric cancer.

CDR3 sequence (DNA): TGTGCCAGCAGCCAAGGGGTAGCGGGGGGACAAGAGACCCAGTACTTC. Translation gives CASSQGVAGGQETQYF. This chain connects TRBV4-2 to TRBJ2-5; 10 bases agree with TRBD2. Germline V CDR1 and CDR2: LGHNA, YNFKEQ. V shed 1 base, J shed 2 bases, and the junction held 4 bases outside the gene matches. The CDR3 has 16 amino acids.